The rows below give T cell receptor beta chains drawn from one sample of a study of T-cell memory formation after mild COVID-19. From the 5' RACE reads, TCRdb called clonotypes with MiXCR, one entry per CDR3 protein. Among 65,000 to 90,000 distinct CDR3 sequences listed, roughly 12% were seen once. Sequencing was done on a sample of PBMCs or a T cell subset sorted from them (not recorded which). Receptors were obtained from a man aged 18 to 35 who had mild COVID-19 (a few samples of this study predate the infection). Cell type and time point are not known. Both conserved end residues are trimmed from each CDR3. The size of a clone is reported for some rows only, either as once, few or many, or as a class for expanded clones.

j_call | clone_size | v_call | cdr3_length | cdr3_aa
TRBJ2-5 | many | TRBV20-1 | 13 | SASKSGRGGQTQY
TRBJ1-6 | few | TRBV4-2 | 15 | ASSQDGESSYNSPLH
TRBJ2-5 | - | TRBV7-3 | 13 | ASSATGGAMETQY
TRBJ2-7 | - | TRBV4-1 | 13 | ASSPWGQGTYEQY
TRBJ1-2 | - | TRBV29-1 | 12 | SVEGPDRPYGYT
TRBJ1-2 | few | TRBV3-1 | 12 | ASSPPGLADGYT
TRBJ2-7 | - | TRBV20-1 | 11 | SAPGGGAEEQY
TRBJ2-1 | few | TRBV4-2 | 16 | ASSQAWGGALSYNEQF
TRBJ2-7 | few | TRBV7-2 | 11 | ASSSHRTYEQY
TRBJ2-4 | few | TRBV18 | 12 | ASSPGRSMDIQY
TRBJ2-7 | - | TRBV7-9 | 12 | ASSLGPGRYEQY
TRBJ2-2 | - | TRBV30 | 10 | AWIPRPGELF
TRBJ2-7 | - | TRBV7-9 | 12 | ASSLRAPAYEQY
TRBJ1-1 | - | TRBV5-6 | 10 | ASSPGGNPAF
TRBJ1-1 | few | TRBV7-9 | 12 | ASSLGAGPGEAF
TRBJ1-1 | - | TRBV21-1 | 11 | ASSRRVNTEAF
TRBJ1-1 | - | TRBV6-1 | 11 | ASSYRGNTEAF
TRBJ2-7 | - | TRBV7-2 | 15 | ASSPPLAAQSSYEQY
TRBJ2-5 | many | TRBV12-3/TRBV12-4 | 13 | ASSPEDREQETQY
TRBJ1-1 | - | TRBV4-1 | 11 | ASSPGTAFKAF
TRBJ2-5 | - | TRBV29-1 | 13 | SVEGPRLVRETQY
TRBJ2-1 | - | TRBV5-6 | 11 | ASSLSGPGEQF
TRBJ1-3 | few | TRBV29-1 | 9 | SVVFGNTIY
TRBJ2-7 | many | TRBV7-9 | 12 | ASSPRDRSYEQY
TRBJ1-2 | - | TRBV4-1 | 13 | ASSQVAAGDYGYT
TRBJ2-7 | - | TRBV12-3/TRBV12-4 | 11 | ASSFTSTYEQY
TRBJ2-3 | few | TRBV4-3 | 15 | ASSQEFGVSSTDTQY
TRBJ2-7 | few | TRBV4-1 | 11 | ASSEGTAHEQY
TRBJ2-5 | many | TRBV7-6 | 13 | ASSSPGGWGETQY
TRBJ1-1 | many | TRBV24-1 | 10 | ATSDGVAEAF
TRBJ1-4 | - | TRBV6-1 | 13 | ASSEARGRLEKLF
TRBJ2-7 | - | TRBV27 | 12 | ASSLAGGDYEQY
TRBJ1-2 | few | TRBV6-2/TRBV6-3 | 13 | ASTTPGTGGDGYT
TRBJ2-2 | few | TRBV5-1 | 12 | ASSSDSTPGELF
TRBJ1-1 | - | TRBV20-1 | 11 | SAREDLQREAF
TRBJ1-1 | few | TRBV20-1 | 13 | SARVGGQGLTEAF
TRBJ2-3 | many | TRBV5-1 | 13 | ASSLKEVSTDTQY
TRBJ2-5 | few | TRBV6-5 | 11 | ASSYPPKETQY
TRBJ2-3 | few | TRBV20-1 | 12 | SAQGYSGIDTQY
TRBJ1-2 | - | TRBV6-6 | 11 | ASSYENNYGYT
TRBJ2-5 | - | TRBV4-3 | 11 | ASSQEALGTQY
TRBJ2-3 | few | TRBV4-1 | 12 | ASSRQRGSDTQY
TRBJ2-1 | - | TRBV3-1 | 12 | ASSPGGGQNEQF
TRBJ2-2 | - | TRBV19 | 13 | ASSIGGVGTGELF
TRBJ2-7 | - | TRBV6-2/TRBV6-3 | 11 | ASSYSPSGEQY
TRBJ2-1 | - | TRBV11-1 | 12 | ASSHPRGGDEQF
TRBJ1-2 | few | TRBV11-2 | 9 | ASSLGDGYT
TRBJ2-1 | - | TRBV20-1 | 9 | SASRVNEQF
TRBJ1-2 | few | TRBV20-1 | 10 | SASQKGRGYT
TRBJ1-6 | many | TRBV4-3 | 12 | ASSQAGLVSPLH
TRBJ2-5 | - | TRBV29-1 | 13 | SVAETGGFQETQY
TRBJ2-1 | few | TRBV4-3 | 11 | ASYTAPDHEQF